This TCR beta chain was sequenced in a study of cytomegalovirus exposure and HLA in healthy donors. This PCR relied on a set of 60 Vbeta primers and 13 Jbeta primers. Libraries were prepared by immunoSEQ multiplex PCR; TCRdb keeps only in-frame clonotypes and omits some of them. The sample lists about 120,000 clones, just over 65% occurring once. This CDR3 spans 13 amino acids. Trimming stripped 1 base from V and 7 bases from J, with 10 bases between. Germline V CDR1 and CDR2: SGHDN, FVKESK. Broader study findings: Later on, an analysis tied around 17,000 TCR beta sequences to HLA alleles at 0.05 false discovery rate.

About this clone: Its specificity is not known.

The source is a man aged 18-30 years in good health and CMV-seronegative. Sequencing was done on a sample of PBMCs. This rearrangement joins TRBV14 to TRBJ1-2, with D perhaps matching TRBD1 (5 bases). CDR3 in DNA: TGTGCCAGCAGCCAAGGCCCAGGGATTGGCTACACCTTC. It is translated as CASSQGPGIGYTF.